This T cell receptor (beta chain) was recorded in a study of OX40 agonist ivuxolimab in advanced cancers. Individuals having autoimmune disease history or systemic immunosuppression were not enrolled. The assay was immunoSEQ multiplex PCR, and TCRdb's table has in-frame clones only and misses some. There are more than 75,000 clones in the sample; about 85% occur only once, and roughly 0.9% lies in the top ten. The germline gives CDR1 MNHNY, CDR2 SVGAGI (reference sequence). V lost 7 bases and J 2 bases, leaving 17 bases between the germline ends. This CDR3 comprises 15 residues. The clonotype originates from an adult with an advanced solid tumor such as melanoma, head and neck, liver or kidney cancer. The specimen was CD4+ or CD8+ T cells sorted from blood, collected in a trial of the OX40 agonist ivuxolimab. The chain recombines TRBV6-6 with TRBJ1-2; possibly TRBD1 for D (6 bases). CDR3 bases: TGTGCCAGCAATGAGAGGGGGGCGGGGAACTATGGCTACACCTTC. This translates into CASNERGAGNYGYTF.